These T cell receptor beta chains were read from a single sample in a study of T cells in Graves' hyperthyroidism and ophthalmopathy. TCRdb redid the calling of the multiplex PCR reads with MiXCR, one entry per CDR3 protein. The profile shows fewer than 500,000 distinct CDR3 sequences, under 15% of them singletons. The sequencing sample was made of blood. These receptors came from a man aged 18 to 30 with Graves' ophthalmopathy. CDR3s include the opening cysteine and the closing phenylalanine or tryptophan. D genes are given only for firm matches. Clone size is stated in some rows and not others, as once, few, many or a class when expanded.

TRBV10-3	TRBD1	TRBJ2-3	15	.	CAISEADRAPDTQYF	TGTGCCATCAGTGAGGCGGACAGGGCCCCAGATACGCAGTATTTT
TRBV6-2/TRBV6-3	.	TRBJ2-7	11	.	CASKTGGEQYF	TGTGCCAGCAAGACCGGGGGTGAGCAGTACTTC
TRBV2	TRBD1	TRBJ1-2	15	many	CASRTSGTGGIGYTF	TGTGCCAGCAGAACCTCCGGGACAGGGGGCATCGGCTACACCTTC
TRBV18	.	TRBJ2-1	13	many	CASSKGDYNEQFF	TGTGCCAGCTCGAAGGGGGATTACAATGAGCAGTTCTTC
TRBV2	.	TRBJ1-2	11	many	CASQGLHGYTF	TGTGCCAGTCAGGGCCTACATGGCTACACCTTC
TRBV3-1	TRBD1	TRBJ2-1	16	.	CASSNHRDRLVNEQFF	TGTGCCAGCAGCAACCACCGGGACAGGCTAGTCAATGAGCAGTTCTTC
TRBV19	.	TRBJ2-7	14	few	CASSIGGAAYEQYF	TGTGCCAGTAGTATAGGAGGGGCAGCATACGAGCAGTACTTC
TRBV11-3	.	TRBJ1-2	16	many	CASSLEGQGFNYGYTF	TGTGCCAGCAGCTTAGAGGGGCAGGGATTTAACTATGGCTACACCTTC
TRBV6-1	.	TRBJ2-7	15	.	CASRAPRWVRDEQYF	TGTGCCAGCAGAGCCCCTAGATGGGTCCGCGACGAGCAGTACTTC
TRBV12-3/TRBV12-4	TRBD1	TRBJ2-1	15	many	CASSFRGQGAHEQFF	TGTGCCAGCAGTTTCCGGGGACAGGGGGCCCATGAGCAGTTCTTC
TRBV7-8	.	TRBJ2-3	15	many	CASSLVGRLADTQYF	TGTGCCAGCAGCTTAGTTGGCCGTTTAGCAGATACGCAGTATTTT
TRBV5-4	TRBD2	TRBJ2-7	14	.	CASSAPGGSYEQYF	TGTGCCAGCAGCGCGCCCGGGGGGTCCTACGAGCAGTACTTC
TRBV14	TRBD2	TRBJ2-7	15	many	CASSQDASGSYEQYF	TGTGCCAGCAGCCAAGATGCTAGCGGGAGCTACGAGCAGTACTTC
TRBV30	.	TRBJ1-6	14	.	CAWSRGRSDSPLHF	TGTGCCTGGAGTAGGGGCAGGTCGGATTCACCCCTCCACTTT
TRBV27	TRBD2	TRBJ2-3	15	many	CASSSRLASTDTQYF	TGTGCCAGCAGTTCCCGACTAGCGAGCACAGATACGCAGTATTTT
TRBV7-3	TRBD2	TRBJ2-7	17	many	CASSYGLAELSSYEQYF	TGTGCCAGCAGCTATGGACTAGCGGAACTGAGCTCCTACGAGCAGTACTTC
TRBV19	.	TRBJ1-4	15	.	CASSRGVGRNEKLFF	TGTGCCAGTAGTCGTGGGGTCGGGCGCAATGAAAAACTGTTTTTT
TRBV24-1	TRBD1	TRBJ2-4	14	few	CATSPRDRGGIQYF	TGTGCCACCAGCCCCAGGGACAGGGGTGGCATTCAGTACTTC
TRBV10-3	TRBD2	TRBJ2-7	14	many	CAISVGLAGGEQYF	TGTGCCATCAGTGTCGGCCTAGCGGGGGGCGAGCAGTACTTC
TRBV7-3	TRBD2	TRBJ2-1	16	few	CASSFLEREIHNEQFF	TGTGCCAGCAGCTTTTTGGAGCGGGAGATCCACAATGAGCAGTTCTTC
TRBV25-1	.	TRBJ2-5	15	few	CASSEYRQEEETQYF	TGTGCCAGCAGTGAATATAGACAGGAGGAAGAGACCCAGTACTTC
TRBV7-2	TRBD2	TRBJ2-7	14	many	CASSYRTSGHEQYF	TGTGCCAGCAGCTACAGGACTAGCGGCCACGAGCAGTACTTC
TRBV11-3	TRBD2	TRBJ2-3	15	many	CASSSAGGFGDTQYF	TGTGCCAGCAGCTCCGCGGGGGGTTTCGGAGATACGCAGTATTTT
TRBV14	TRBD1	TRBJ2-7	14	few	CASSQGQGLDEQYF	TGTGCCAGCAGCCAGGGACAGGGGCTCGACGAGCAGTACTTC
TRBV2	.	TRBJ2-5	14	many	CAGRDFEYQETQYF	TGTGCCGGCCGGGACTTTGAGTACCAAGAGACCCAGTACTTC
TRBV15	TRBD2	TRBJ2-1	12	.	CATSGGRRQQFF	TGTGCCACCAGCGGCGGGAGGAGGCAGCAGTTCTTC
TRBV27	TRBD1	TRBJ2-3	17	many	CASSSDAGTGETDTQYF	TGTGCCAGCAGTTCCGACGCCGGGACAGGGGAGACAGATACGCAGTATTTT
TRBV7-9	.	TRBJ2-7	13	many	CASSSTGGDEQYF	TGTGCCAGCAGCTCTACGGGCGGGGACGAGCAGTACTTC